Listed below are T cell receptor beta chains from one sample, sequenced in a study of graft-versus-host responses after intestinal transplantation. Only in-frame clones appear in the TCRdb table, and some are missing; sequencing was by immunoSEQ multiplex PCR. The top ten hold 0.65% to 0.85% of the sample, which has 25,000 or so clones, 82% seen once. These receptors' targets are unknown. The material was unstimulated CD4+ T cells sorted from spleen or lymph node cells, obtained before intestinal transplant. The receptors come from a human donor who received an intestinal transplant. CDR3s include the opening cysteine and the closing phenylalanine or tryptophan. A D gene is named only where the DNA matches it firmly. A row's size may be missing; if present it is once, few, many or a size class.

TRBV6-1	TRBJ1-2	TRBD1	.	TGTGCCAGCACCACAACCGGGACAGATTATGGCTACACCTTC	CASTTTGTDYGYTF
TRBV5-4	TRBJ1-3	.	once	TGTGCCAGCAGCTTTGGGGGCCCCTTTTCTGGAAACACCATATATTTT	CASSFGGPFSGNTIYF
TRBV5-1	TRBJ1-1	TRBD1	.	TGCGCCAGCAGCTTGGCACAGGGGGTGAACCCTGAAGCTTTCTTT	CASSLAQGVNPEAFF
TRBV5-4	TRBJ2-5	.	.	TGTGCCAGCAGCTTGGCGCAAGAGACCCAGTACTTC	CASSLAQETQYF
TRBV5-1	TRBJ1-3	.	.	TGCGCCAGCAGCTTGGTTTCGTCCTCTGGAAACACCATATATTTT	CASSLVSSSGNTIYF
TRBV10-2	TRBJ2-1	TRBD2	.	TGCGCCAGCAGTTCTACTAGCGGGTCGGGCGGTGAGCAGTTCTTC	CASSSTSGSGGEQFF
TRBV11-2	TRBJ2-5	TRBD2	.	TGTGCCAGCAGCTTAGTGGCGGGGGGCCTACAAGGCGGGACCCAGTACTTC	CASSLVAGGLQGGTQYF
TRBV19	TRBJ2-6	.	.	TGTGCCAGTAGTCTTGGAAGGCATTCTGGGGCCAACGTCCTGACTTTC	CASSLGRHSGANVLTF
TRBV2	TRBJ2-7	.	.	TGTGCCAGCAGCCTTTTACTGGGGCAGTACTTC	CASSLLLGQYF
TRBV29-1	TRBJ2-3	TRBD2	.	TGCAGCGTGGAAACTAGCGGGTATTCGGGAGGTACGCAGTATTTT	CSVETSGYSGGTQYF
TRBV19	TRBJ2-1	TRBD1	.	TGTGCCAGTAGTACTCCGGGACAGGGCTACAATGAGCAGTTCTTC	CASSTPGQGYNEQFF
TRBV5-1	TRBJ1-2	.	.	TGCGCCAGCAGCTTGGGGGGGTCCGGGGGCTATGGCTACACCTTC	CASSLGGSGGYGYTF
TRBV4-1	TRBJ2-1	.	.	TGCGCCAGCAGCCAAGGGGCAGCGAGCAATGAGCAGTTCTTC	CASSQGAASNEQFF
TRBV29-1	TRBJ2-2	.	few	TGCAGCGTTGCCCCCAGGGTGAACACCGGGGAGCTGTTTTTT	CSVAPRVNTGELFF
TRBV28	TRBJ2-7	.	.	TGTGCCAGCAGTCTACCTTACTACGAGCAGTACTTC	CASSLPYYEQYF
TRBV5-4	TRBJ1-2	TRBD1	.	TGTGCCAGCAGCATGGGACAGGGGGACGGCTACACCTTC	CASSMGQGDGYTF
TRBV5-1	TRBJ1-5	.	.	TGCGCCAGCAGCTCCGGGACGTCAAATAGCAATCAGCCCCAGCATTTT	CASSSGTSNSNQPQHF
TRBV5-1	TRBJ2-7	.	.	.	CASSWGQGTGEYF
TRBV28	TRBJ2-7	TRBD1	.	TGTGCCAGCACCCCCCGGGACAGTCCCTACGAGCAGTACTTC	CASTPRDSPYEQYF
TRBV6-1	TRBJ2-1	TRBD1	.	TGTGCCAGCACCGGGACAGGGGTCACCTACAATGAGCAGTTCTTC	CASTGTGVTYNEQFF
TRBV6-8	TRBJ1-6	TRBD1	.	TGTGCCAGCAGTCGACAGGGGGCGAGTGGCTATAATTCACCCCTCCACTTT	CASSRQGASGYNSPLHF
TRBV7-9	TRBJ1-2	.	.	TGTGCCAGCAGCTTAAGCAGGGAAGATGGCTACACCTTC	CASSLSREDGYTF
TRBV10-3	TRBJ2-2	TRBD2	.	TGTGCCATCAGTGATATGAGCGGGGGGAACACCGGGGAGCTGTTTTTT	CAISDMSGGNTGELFF
TRBV9	TRBJ2-5	TRBD2	.	TGTGCCAGCAGTCGCGGACTAGCGCGGATCGGGGAGACCCAGTACTTC	CASSRGLARIGETQYF
TRBV6-1	TRBJ2-7	.	few	TGTGCCAGCAGGAGACAGAGCTCCTACGAGCAGTACTTC	CASRRQSSYEQYF
TRBV10-2	TRBJ2-2	.	few	TGCGCCAGCAGTGAGACGGGCGGGGAGCTGTTTTTT	CASSETGGELFF
TRBV10-2	TRBJ2-7	.	.	TGCGCCAGCGAGCTCGCCGGGCTAGGCTACGAGCAGTACTTC	CASELAGLGYEQYF
TRBV10-3	TRBJ2-3	.	.	TGTGCCATCAGTGAGTCGAAGGTCGGACATTTGAAAAGGACAGATACGCAGTATTTT	CAISESKVGHLKRTDTQYF
TRBV9	TRBJ2-7	TRBD2	.	TGTGCCAGCAGCGCCAAGACCGGGGGGGCGGTCGAGCAGTACTTC	CASSAKTGGAVEQYF
TRBV4-1	TRBJ2-1	.	.	TGCGCCAGCAGCCAACCCCTGACAGCCGCCTCCTACAATGAGCAGTTCTTC	CASSQPLTAASYNEQFF
TRBV11-2	TRBJ1-6	TRBD1	.	TGTGCCAGCAGCTTAGGGGACAGAAATAATTCACCCCTCCACTTT	CASSLGDRNNSPLHF
TRBV6-5	TRBJ2-3	TRBD2	.	TGTGCCAGCAGTTACTCTAGCGGGGTTTACACAGATACGCAGTATTTT	CASSYSSGVYTDTQYF
TRBV7-9	TRBJ1-1	TRBD1	.	TGTGCCAGCAGCTCTTGGACAGGGCCAGTCGCTGAAGCTTTCTTT	CASSSWTGPVAEAFF
TRBV5-5	TRBJ2-5	TRBD2	.	TGTGCCAGCAGCTTGGTAGCGGGGGGGGTCGAGACCCAGTACTTC	CASSLVAGGVETQYF
TRBV7-3	TRBJ2-2	.	.	TGTGCCAGCAGCTTAACAGTCGCGGGGGCCCAAAACACCGGGGAGCTGTTTTTT	CASSLTVAGAQNTGELFF
TRBV6-6	TRBJ2-1	TRBD1	once	TGTGCCAGCGAGGACAGGGTAAGCTACAATGAGCAGTTCTTC	CASEDRVSYNEQFF
TRBV2	TRBJ2-5	.	once	TGTGCCAGCAGTTTCTACGGAGAGACCCAGTACTTC	CASSFYGETQYF
TRBV7-3	TRBJ2-5	.	once	TGTGCCAGCAGCCGGGACGGCTCTGGGCAGACCCAGTACTTC	CASSRDGSGQTQYF
TRBV5-6	TRBJ2-3	.	.	TGTGCCAGCAGCTGGCAGGGGGGGGGCACAGATACGCAGTATTTT	CASSWQGGGTDTQYF
TRBV5-5	TRBJ1-3	.	.	TGTGCCAGCAGCTTCCAAGCCATCGGGATCGGAAACACCATATATTTT	CASSFQAIGIGNTIYF
TRBV18	TRBJ1-4	.	.	TGTGCCAGCTCACCACTTTCTTGGGAAAAACTGTTTTTT	CASSPLSWEKLFF
TRBV5-1	TRBJ2-7	TRBD2	.	TGCGCCAGCAGACCTAGCGGGAGCTCCTACGAGCAGTACTTC	CASRPSGSSYEQYF
TRBV19	TRBJ2-3	TRBD2	.	TGTGCCAGTAGTATAGAATCGGGATTGACGGGAGGGCCAGGGACAGATACGCAGTATTTT	CASSIESGLTGGPGTDTQYF
TRBV10-3	TRBJ2-7	.	few	TGTGCCATCCCCAAGGGGGGGGGCGAGCAGTACTTC	CAIPKGGGEQYF
TRBV11-2	TRBJ2-1	.	.	TGTGCCAGCAGCTTGGACCAGGTGGGGGAGCAGTTCTTC	CASSLDQVGEQFF
TRBV7-9	TRBJ2-1	.	.	TGTGCCAGCAGCTTCGGCGGCACCAATGAGCAGTTCTTC	CASSFGGTNEQFF
TRBV4-1	TRBJ2-7	.	.	TGCGCCAGCAGCCATCTCGCCCGCTCCTACGAGCAGTACTTC	CASSHLARSYEQYF
TRBV4-1	TRBJ2-5	TRBD1	.	TGCGCCAGCAGCCGTTTTGTATTTGGACAGGGGATAGAAGCACAAGAGACCCAGTACTTC	CASSRFVFGQGIEAQETQYF
TRBV5-1	TRBJ2-7	.	.	TGCGCCAGCAGCCCTTCTACCTTACAGGTCTACTCCTACGAGCAGTACTTC	CASSPSTLQVYSYEQYF
TRBV28	TRBJ2-3	TRBD2	.	TGTGCCTCGGGGGGAGGGATGCAGTATTTT	CASGGGMQYF
TRBV7-3	TRBJ1-2	.	.	TGTGCCAGCAGCTTAAGGGGGACCGCAGGGAAAGGCTACACCTTC	CASSLRGTAGKGYTF
TRBV12-2	TRBJ2-7	.	once	TGTGCAAGTCGCTTAAGCACCAGCCCCTACGAGCAGTACTTC	CASRLSTSPYEQYF